Listed below are T cell receptor beta chains from one sample, sequenced in a study of T cell changes during pregnancy in multiple sclerosis. The method was immunoSEQ multiplex PCR; TCRdb's version includes in-frame clones alone and lacks a portion of them. The data contain approximately 48,000 clones, 75% to 95% of them singletons. Sequencing used CD8+ T cells from peripheral blood mononuclear cells, obtained after pregnancy. The receptors stem from a female donor with multiple sclerosis, enrolled in a pregnancy study. CDR3s include the opening cysteine and the closing phenylalanine or tryptophan. The D gene is left open where the match is weak.

j_call d_call v_call cdr3_aa
TRBJ2-7 - TRBV30 CAWSVFGSLRDEQYF
TRBJ2-7 - TRBV7-8 CASSLVESGEQYF
TRBJ2-3 TRBD1 TRBV6-4 CASSLTGASDTQYF
TRBJ1-5 - TRBV4-1 CASSQEWVSGQPQHF
TRBJ2-1 TRBD2 TRBV9 CASSVEGTSPYNEQFF
TRBJ2-1 - TRBV18 CASSLEGGDSSYNEQFF
TRBJ2-7 - TRBV5-1 CASSLGVLPGTPYEQYF
TRBJ1-6 - TRBV4-3 CASSQDPTRTVSSYNSPLHF
TRBJ2-1 TRBD1 TRBV7-6 CASSSTGGSYNEQFF
TRBJ2-1 TRBD1 TRBV10-3 CAISETGDGSYNEQFF
TRBJ1-1 TRBD1 TRBV13 CASSSQGAEAFF
TRBJ2-1 - TRBV30 CAWSERNEQFF
TRBJ2-7 TRBD1 TRBV5-4 CASSWGTGSYEQYF
TRBJ1-1 TRBD1 TRBV7-3 CASSLNPTGGVNTEAFF
TRBJ2-5 TRBD1 TRBV10-3 CAISVTGGAETQYF
TRBJ2-7 - TRBV21-1 CASSKDGQSYEQYF
TRBJ1-1 TRBD1 TRBV4-2 CASSQEDREGTEAFF
TRBJ1-3 - TRBV10-2 CASSEWSTSGNTIYF
TRBJ1-5 - TRBV11-2 CASSFGSGSNQPQHF
TRBJ2-5 - TRBV7-2 CASSLGGGGETQYF
TRBJ2-7 TRBD2 TRBV2 CAIGLAVSSYEQYF
TRBJ1-4 - TRBV27 CASSSGLWWEKLFF
TRBJ2-3 - TRBV25-1 CASSVGGFRGDTQYF
TRBJ2-3 - TRBV10-3 CAISDEGVSQYF
TRBJ2-5 TRBD1 TRBV5-6 CASSSGDRQETQYF
TRBJ1-2 - TRBV5-3 CARSLPGRGPNYGYTF
TRBJ2-7 TRBD2 TRBV7-9 CASSWPPAGNSYEQYF
TRBJ1-1 - TRBV27 CASSFLFQGVTEAFF
TRBJ2-5 TRBD2 TRBV7-9 CASSTSGYQETQYF
TRBJ2-7 - TRBV19 CASSFHPSNSYEQYF
TRBJ2-7 - TRBV30 CAWSAGSLYEQYF
- TRBD2 TRBV19 CASSISSGGPNEQFF
TRBJ1-5 - TRBV12-5 CASGLVSGSRTDQPQHF
TRBJ1-5 TRBD1 TRBV6-5 CASSYSTGGGQPQHF
TRBJ2-1 - TRBV11-2 CASSLATGSEQFF
TRBJ2-3 TRBD2 TRBV7-2 CASSLSVLAGGLGDTQYF
TRBJ2-7 - TRBV28 CASSFLGGLLREQYF
TRBJ2-1 TRBD2 TRBV14 CASSRRGLADSYNEQFF
TRBJ2-7 - TRBV11-2 CASSSDRQERYEQYF
TRBJ2-3 TRBD2 TRBV5-8 CASSLESGRLTDTQYF
TRBJ1-1 - TRBV21-1 CASSKETPNTEAFF
TRBJ1-2 - TRBV13 CASSLGRPPGGYGYTF
TRBJ1-2 - TRBV4-3 CASSPSNLPVNYGYTF
TRBJ1-1 - TRBV5-5 CASSLAGTNTEAFF
TRBJ2-1 TRBD1 TRBV18 CASSSGGLYVDEQFF
TRBJ2-6 TRBD1 TRBV7-9 CASSLGDREDGANVLTF
TRBJ2-3 TRBD2 TRBV10-3 CAISPSLLAEGTDTQYF
TRBJ2-7 - TRBV4-1 CASSQEIGSRGEQYF
TRBJ2-3 TRBD1 TRBV6-1 CASSDFPGGASGTDTQYF
TRBJ1-1 - TRBV18 CASSPPGQNTEAFF
TRBJ2-7 - TRBV30 CAWSVPFRAAPIRDRSYEQYF
TRBJ2-1 TRBD2 TRBV10-3 CAISQSGTSTEQFF
TRBJ2-1 - TRBV9 CASSLELSYNEQFF
TRBJ1-5 TRBD1 TRBV6-5 CASSGQVGQPQHF
TRBJ2-3 TRBD1 TRBV6-6 CASSYRGFTDTQYF
TRBJ1-2 - TRBV6-5 CASSPAQGGGYTF
TRBJ2-1 - TRBV7-9 CASSLAYFWRQDNEQFF
TRBJ2-3 - TRBV5-4 CASSLVTGTTDTQYF
TRBJ1-5 - TRBV19 CASSISSGNQPQHF
TRBJ2-1 - TRBV5-1 CASSLGPSVSEQFF